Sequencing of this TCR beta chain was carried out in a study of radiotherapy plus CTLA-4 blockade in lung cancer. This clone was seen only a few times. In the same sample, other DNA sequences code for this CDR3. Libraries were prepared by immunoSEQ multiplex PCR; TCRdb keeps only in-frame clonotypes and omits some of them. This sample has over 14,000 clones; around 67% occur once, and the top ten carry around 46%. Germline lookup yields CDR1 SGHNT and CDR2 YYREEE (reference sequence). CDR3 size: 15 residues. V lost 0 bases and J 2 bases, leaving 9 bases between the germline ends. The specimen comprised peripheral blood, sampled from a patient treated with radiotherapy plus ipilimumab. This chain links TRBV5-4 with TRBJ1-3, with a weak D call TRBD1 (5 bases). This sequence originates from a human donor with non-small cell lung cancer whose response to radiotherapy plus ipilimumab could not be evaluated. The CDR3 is CASSLGAGPGNTIYF. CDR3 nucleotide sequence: TGTGCCAGCAGCTTGGGTGCAGGGCCTGGAAACACCATATATTTT.